This T cell receptor beta chain was identified during a study of cytomegalovirus exposure and HLA in healthy donors. CDR1 and CDR2 (germline): SGHNT, YYREEE (reference sequence). The CDR3 loop spans 15 amino acids. PCR amplification relied on 60 Vbeta primers (plus 13 Jbeta primers). The table came from immunoSEQ multiplex PCR; TCRdb's copy has only in-frame clones and leaves some out. The table lists under 110,000 clones, 75% of them singletons. As concerns this clone: Antigen: not known. At one of its ends the junction is not consistent with the germline gene, which may arise from a read error.

Study-wide results and limits: Being productive about 90% or about 30% of the time was typical of most TCR beta V segments in an earlier analysis. Common viral pathogens seemed to be connected with several of the most significant clusters, according to a later analysis. The study put 150 or so TCR beta chains on its list as cytomegalovirus-associated. Reports credit the classifier with highly specific, highly sensitive diagnosis of cytomegalovirus status.

V gene TRBV5-4 combines with J gene TRBJ1-5; possible D gene TRBD1, 5 bases. This receptor was obtained from a male donor in good health and CMV-seropositive. The sequenced material came from PBMCs. The CDR3 is CASSSGGFGNQPQNF. The CDR3 coding sequence is TGTGCCAGCAGCTCTGGGGGGTTTGGTAATCAGCCCCAGAATTTT.